Below, 18 T cell receptor beta chains from the same sample are listed, as sequenced in a study of blood T cell repertoires in COVID-19. Clones were read by immunoSEQ multiplex PCR, and TCRdb kept only the in-frame ones, dropping some. Of fewer than 200,000 clones listed, over 80% are singletons. The sequenced sample was PBMCs or T cells enriched from blood (not recorded which). The receptors derive from a woman aged 50 to 60 who had recovered from COVID-19.

The V and J genes are TRBV6-2 or TRBV6-3 and TRBJ1-5; D is unclear. Per germline, CDR1 MNHEY and CDR2 SVGEGT. The CDR3 is 13 amino acids. V lost 4 bases, J lost 3 bases, and 7 bases lay in between. DNA of the CDR3: TGTGCCAGCAGTTTAGCCGACAATCAGCCCCAGCATTTT. Translated, it gives CASSLADNQPQHF.

The J gene is TRBJ2-3, the V gene TRBV7-9, with 9 bases that match TRBD2. V lost 4 bases, J lost 4 bases, and 3 bases stayed unmatched. Germline V gene lookup returns CDR1 SEHNR and CDR2 FQNEAQ (reference sequence). CDR3 size: 14 residues. The CDR3, as DNA: TGTGCCAGCAGCTCAGCGGGAGGCCCAGATACGCAGTATTTT. It yields the protein CASSSAGGPDTQYF.

The rearrangement joins TRBV7-2 to TRBJ1-3, with a possible D match to TRBD1 (5 bases). V lost 5 bases, J lost 0 bases, and 11 bases lay in between. Germline V lookup: CDR1 SGHTA, CDR2 FQGNSA. The CDR3 covers 15 residues. The CDR3 coding sequence is TGTGCCAGCAGCAGGGGACTCTCCTCTGGAAACACCATATATTTT. Translated, it gives CASSRGLSSGNTIYF.

The chain is built from TRBV6-5 and TRBJ1-1; possibly TRBD1 for D (5 bases). With 2 bases removed from V and 11 bases from J, the gap between germline ends came to 21 bases. The germline gives CDR1 MNHEY, CDR2 SVGAGI. The CDR3 has 15 residues. CDR3 protein: CASSYRIGRGMIAFF. In DNA, the CDR3 is TGTGCCAGCAGTTACAGGATTGGGAGGGGAATGATCGCTTTCTTT.

The chain combines TRBV19 with TRBJ1-1; no clear D. CDR3 length equals 13 residues. Per germline, CDR1 LNHDA and CDR2 SQIVND (reference sequence). Between the trimmed V and J ends, which lost 10 bases and 6 bases, there was a span of 18 bases. Written as DNA, the CDR3 is TGTGCCACCACGCGGTGGAATTTCGCTGAAGCTTTCTTT. Protein sequence: CATTRWNFAEAFF.

This clone has just a few counts. The rearrangement links TRBV18 to TRBJ2-2; D remains unclear. The CDR3 length is 13 residues. V lost 2 bases and J lost 3, with 4 bases in between. Germline V gene sequence: CDR1 KGHSH, CDR2 LQKENI. CDR3 in amino acids: CASSPEDTGELFF. The DNA of the CDR3 is TGTGCCAGCTCACCAGAGGACACCGGGGAGCTGTTTTTT.

V is TRBV28 and J is TRBJ2-7; 10 positions match TRBD1. The trim removed 1 base at V and 9 bases at J, leaving 6 bases unmatched. The germline V gene encodes CDR1 MDHEN and CDR2 SYDVKM. The CDR3 runs 14 residues. The CDR3 region has the DNA TGTGCCAGCAGTTTATCTGGACAGGGGGAGGGGCAGTACGTC. Its protein is CASSLSGQGEGQYV.

This clone was seen ten or more times. The chain has TRBV19 and TRBJ1-2, with 10 bases that match TRBD1. The junction had 5 bases not matched to a gene; V was cut back by 6 bases and J by 4 bases. The CDR3 spans 14 residues. In germline, CDR1 is LNHDA, CDR2 SQIVND (reference sequence). The chain's CDR3 is CASSRDRGPYGYTF. The CDR3 region has the DNA TGTGCCAGTAGCCGGGACAGGGGCCCCTATGGCTACACCTTC. The complete variable domain, with remaining parts taken from reference TRBV19 and TRBJ1-2, reads DGGITQSPKYLFRKEGQNVTLSCEQNLNHDAMYWYRQDPGQGLRLIYYSQIVNDFQKGDIAEGYSVSREKKESFPLTVTSAQKNPTAFYLCASSRDRGPYGYTFGSGTRLTVV.

CDR3 nucleotide sequence: TGTGCCTGGGGGGGACAGGGCGGCACTGAAGCTTTCTTT. This translates into CAWGGQGGTEAFF. The chain recombines TRBV30 with TRBJ1-1, with 9 positions matching TRBD1. V was pared by 5 bases and J by 4 bases, with 5 bases of the junction left unmatched. The V gene's germline CDR1 is GTSNPN and CDR2 SVGIG (reference sequence). The CDR3 loop spans 13 amino acids. The whole variable domain, filled in from reference TRBV30 and TRBJ1-1, reads SQTIHQWPATLVQPVGSPLSLECTVEGTSNPNLYWYRQAAGRGLQLLFYSVGIGQISSEVPQNLSASRPQDRQFILSSKKLLLSDSGFYLCAWGGQGGTEAFFGQGTRLTVV.

The chain links TRBV2 to TRBJ1-2; D perhaps matches TRBD1 (5 bases). CDR1 is SNHLY and CDR2 is FYNNEI in the germline V gene. CDR3 size: 12 residues. The germline V and J ends were trimmed by 10 bases and 0 bases, with 9 bases remaining between them. The DNA of the CDR3 is TGTGCCAAGGCAGGGCCTAACTATGGCTACACCTTC. Its translation is CAKAGPNYGYTF. Full variable domain (rest looked up from reference TRBV2 and TRBJ1-2): EPEVTQTPSHQVTQMGQEVILRCVPISNHLYFYWYRQILGQKVEFLVSFYNNEISEKSEIFDDQFSVERPDGSNFTLKIRSTKLEDSAMYFCAKAGPNYGYTFGSGTRLTVV.

The chain combines TRBV7-9 with TRBJ1-5; a possible D gene is TRBD1 (6 bases). The CDR3 totals 14 residues. CDR1 SEHNR and CDR2 FQNEAQ come from the germline V gene (reference sequence). Trimming shortened V by 8 bases and J by 12 bases, and 23 bases separated the two germline ends. CDR3 nucleotide sequence: TGTGCCAGCCCCAGGGGAGGGGGACAATCCTTCCAGCATTTT. It codes for CASPRGGGQSFQHF.

The CDR3 DNA reads TGTGCCAGCAGTGAGACACCCACAGGGGTTGGAGACAATGAGCAGTTCTTC. Protein sequence: CASSETPTGVGDNEQFF. This sequence joins TRBV25-1 and TRBJ2-1; 7 positions match TRBD1. The V gene's germline CDR1 is MGHDK and CDR2 SYGVNS. This CDR3 is built from 17 residues. J lost 5 bases, V lost 3 bases, and 13 bases had no gene match.

The gene calls are TRBV5-5 and TRBJ1-4; 7 bases align to TRBD1. Trimming took 7 bases from V and 8 from J; bases not matched to a gene: 8. The CDR3 covers 13 residues. The germline CDR1 and CDR2 sequences are SGHKS and YYEKEE (reference sequence). The CDR3 sequence is CASGARGREKLFF. Here the CDR3 DNA reads TGTGCCAGCGGCGCAAGGGGGCGCGAAAAACTGTTTTTT.

The table lists this clone with a few counts. This chain joins TRBV27 and TRBJ1-1, with D tentatively TRBD1 (5 bases). V lost 5 bases and J lost 5, with 24 bases in between. The CDR3 loop spans 17 amino acids. Germline lookup yields CDR1 MNHEY and CDR2 SMNVEV (reference sequence). CDR3 residues: CASSPKQGVRHATEAFF. The CDR3 DNA is TGTGCCAGCAGTCCCAAACAAGGGGTGAGGCACGCGACTGAAGCTTTCTTT.

J is TRBJ1-3 and V is TRBV3-1 (or the pseudogene TRBV3-2); tentatively, D is TRBD1 (6 bases). The CDR3 covers 17 residues. CDR1 is LGHDT, CDR2 YNNKEL, per germline (reference sequence). V shed 4 bases and J shed 0 bases, with 16 bases lying between them. The CDR3, as DNA: TGTGCCAGCAGCCGTTCAGGGGCCCACCTCTCTGGAAACACCATATATTTT. It yields the protein CASSRSGAHLSGNTIYF.

V and J are TRBV9 and TRBJ1-1; possible D gene TRBD1, 5 bases. Germline-derived CDR1 and CDR2 are SGDLS and YYNGEE. The CDR3 length is 15 residues. The ends were cut back, 1 base at V and 0 bases at J, with 10 bases in the middle. CDR3 loop: CASSVSGFMNTEAFF. The CDR3 nucleotides are TGTGCCAGCAGCGTATCAGGGTTCATGAACACTGAAGCTTTCTTT.

The chain combines TRBV5-1 with TRBJ2-1; 9 bases are shared with TRBD2. The CDR3 length is 14 residues. CDR1 is SGHRS, CDR2 YFSETQ, per germline. The V segment lost 1 base and the J segment 5 bases; nucleotides outside the gene matches: 1. This CDR3 is CASSLLAGNNEQFF. For the CDR3, the DNA is TGCGCCAGCAGCTTGCTAGCGGGGAACAATGAGCAGTTCTTC.

This chain connects TRBV7-3 to TRBJ1-2, with a possible D match to TRBD1 (5 bases). Deletions cut 3 bases from V and 8 bases from J, with 13 bases between. This CDR3 comprises 13 residues. Germline-derived CDR1 and CDR2 are SGHTA and FQGTGA. The CDR3 DNA reads as TGTGCCAGCAGCTTCCCCGGGGGGGGAGGCTACACCTTC. Protein sequence: CASSFPGGGGYTF.